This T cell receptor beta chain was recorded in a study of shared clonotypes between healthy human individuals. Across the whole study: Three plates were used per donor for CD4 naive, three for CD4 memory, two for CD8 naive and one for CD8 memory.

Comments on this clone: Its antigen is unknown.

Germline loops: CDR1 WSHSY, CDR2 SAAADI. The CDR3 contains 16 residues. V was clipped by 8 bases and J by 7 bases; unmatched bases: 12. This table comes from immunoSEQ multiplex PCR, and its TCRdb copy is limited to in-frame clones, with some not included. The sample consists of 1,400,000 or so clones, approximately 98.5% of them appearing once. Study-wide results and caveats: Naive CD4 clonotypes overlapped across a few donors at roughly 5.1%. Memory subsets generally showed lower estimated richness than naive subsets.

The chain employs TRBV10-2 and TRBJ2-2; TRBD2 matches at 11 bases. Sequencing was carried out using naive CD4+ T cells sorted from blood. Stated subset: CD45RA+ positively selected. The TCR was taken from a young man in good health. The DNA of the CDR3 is TGCGCCAGCCGTTATAGCGGGAGGGAATATTACGGGGAGCTGTTTTTT. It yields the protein CASRYSGREYYGELFF.